This entry lists 24 T cell receptor beta chains sequenced from one sample in a study of blood T cell repertoires in COVID-19. Assay used: immunoSEQ multiplex PCR; TCRdb lists only in-frame clones, some missing. This table holds 130,000 to 150,000 clones, over 80% found once. What was sequenced was peripheral blood. These receptors came from a woman aged 40 to 50 with active or convalescent COVID-19.

CDR3 protein: CASSPISGFYEQYF. The CDR3 DNA reads TGTGCCAGCAGCCCCATTAGCGGTTTCTACGAGCAGTACTTC. The chain links TRBV5-6 to TRBJ2-7, with a weak D call TRBD2 (6 bases). Per the germline V gene, CDR1 is SGHDT and CDR2 is YYEEEE. Trimming took 4 bases from V and 3 from J, leaving 14 bases between them. The CDR3 is made up of 14 amino acids.

This clone was seen once. Other DNA sequences in the sample encode the same CDR3. The chain has TRBV28 and TRBJ1-2; D is possibly TRBD1 (5 bases). The CDR3 contains 13 residues. V was shortened by 6 bases and J by 1 base, with 9 bases between the two germline ends. Germline assignment: CDR1 MDHEN and CDR2 SYDVKM. CDR3 sequence reads: CASSPGLNYGYTF. DNA of the CDR3: TGTGCCAGCAGCCCGGGACTTAACTATGGCTACACCTTC.

The sample holds a few counts of this clone. The V gene is TRBV6-4, the J gene TRBJ2-1; a possible D gene is TRBD1 (6 bases). Germline assignment: CDR1 MRHNA and CDR2 SNTAGT. V lost 5 bases to trimming and J lost 6 bases, with 14 bases between them. The CDR3 spans 14 residues. The CDR3 region has the DNA TGTGCCAGCAGTCCTCGGGTAGGGGGCAATGAGCAGTTCTTC. It is translated as CASSPRVGGNEQFF.

The gene calls are TRBV11-2 and TRBJ1-4; D unclear. The CDR3 is 14 residues long. From germline, CDR1 is SGHAT and CDR2 FQNNGV. Trimming took off 3 bases at V and 5 bases at J, with 10 bases between the two ends. The CDR3 DNA follows: TGTGCCAGCAGCTTTGCGGGCAGAAATGAAAAACTGTTTTTT. Amino acids: CASSFAGRNEKLFF.

The V gene is TRBV24-1, the J gene TRBJ2-2; D may be TRBD1 (6 bases). The germline V gene has CDR1 KGHDR and CDR2 SFDVKD. V lost 3 bases to trimming and J lost 6 bases, with 19 bases between them. The CDR3 length is 17 residues. The CDR3: CATSDPQRDMWAGELFF. In DNA form, the CDR3 reads TGTGCCACCAGTGATCCACAGAGGGACATGTGGGCCGGGGAGCTGTTTTTT.

This clone was observed a few times. The sample contains more than one DNA sequence encoding this CDR3. This rearrangement joins TRBV9 to TRBJ2-1; D is possibly TRBD2 (6 bases). Germline V CDR1 and CDR2: SGDLS, YYNGEE. V gave up 0 bases and J gave up 2 bases, with 9 bases separating them. The CDR3 sequence is 15 residues long. CDR3 residues: CASSVGGGTYNEQFF. The CDR3 coding sequence is TGTGCCAGCAGCGTAGGTGGCGGGACCTACAATGAGCAGTTCTTC. The full variable domain, in which reference TRBV9 and TRBJ2-1 provide the parts outside the CDR3, is DSGVTQTPKHLITATGQRVTLRCSPRSGDLSVYWYQQSLDQGLQFLIQYYNGEERAKGNILERFSAQQFPDLHSELNLSSLELGDSALYFCASSVGGGTYNEQFFGPGTRLTVL.

This clone appeared a single time. This chain connects TRBV10-3 to TRBJ1-5; perhaps TRBD1 as D (5 bases). This CDR3 has 15 amino acids. Trimming took off 0 bases at V and 0 bases at J, with 6 bases between the two ends. Germline values: CDR1 ENHRY, CDR2 SYGVKD. Written as DNA, the CDR3 is TGTGCCATCAGTGAGTCAGGGGATAGCAATCAGCCCCAGCATTTT. The encoded protein is CAISESGDSNQPQHF.

This clone was seen once. The rearrangement joins TRBV28 to TRBJ1-2, with D perhaps matching TRBD1 (6 bases). CDR1 and CDR2 (germline): MDHEN, SYDVKM. The CDR3 covers 14 residues. The V end lost 5 bases, the J end lost 6 bases, and 16 bases lay between the germline ends. The DNA for the CDR3 is TGTGCCAGCAGTGTCAGCGGACAGAAGCATGGCTACACCTTC. Translating it yields CASSVSGQKHGYTF.

The chain recombines TRBV6-6 with TRBJ1-1, with 10 bases aligning to TRBD1. Germline CDR1 reads MNHNY; CDR2 reads SVGAGI (reference sequence). The V segment lost 5 bases and the J segment 3 bases; nucleotides outside the gene matches: 15. The CDR3 contains 18 residues. The CDR3 DNA reads TGTGCCAGCAGTCGAGTCGCCCGACAGGGGGCGCGGTACACTGAAGCTTTCTTT. Its protein is CASSRVARQGARYTEAFF.

V is TRBV14 and J is TRBJ1-2; D unresolved. Germline loops: CDR1 SGHDN, CDR2 FVKESK. This CDR3 has 12 amino acids. V was trimmed by 8 bases and J by 0 bases, leaving 7 bases between them. CDR3 in amino acids: CASGPANYGYTF. Written as DNA, the CDR3 is TGTGCCAGCGGGCCCGCTAACTATGGCTACACCTTC.

The rearrangement links TRBV7-9 to TRBJ2-5; 7 bases agree with TRBD1. The germline CDR1 and CDR2 sequences are SEHNR and FQNEAQ (reference sequence). Trimming at V came to 5 bases and at J to 2 bases, leaving 11 bases not matched to a gene. The CDR3 has 16 residues. The CDR3 loop is CASSTPRGRGQETQYF. The CDR3 DNA sequence: TGTGCCAGCAGCACTCCCCGGGGCAGGGGGCAAGAGACCCAGTACTTC.

This chain joins TRBV5-1 and TRBJ1-2; tentative D call: TRBD1 (5 bases). This CDR3 has 14 amino acids. Germline loops: CDR1 SGHRS, CDR2 YFSETQ. The V end was cut by 9 bases, the J end by 8 bases, with 23 bases between. CDR3 in DNA: TGCGCCACCCGACCCTCGGAGGGGCTTAGGGGCTACACCTTC. Encoded protein: CATRPSEGLRGYTF.

The chain combines TRBV18 with TRBJ1-3, with D possibly being TRBD1 (6 bases). The CDR3 runs 17 residues. V shed 1 base and J shed 3 bases, with 16 bases lying between them. CDR1 and CDR2 from the germline V gene are KGHSH and LQKENI. Written as DNA, the CDR3 is TGTGCCAGCTCACCACGGCCTCCGGACAGAATTGGAAACACCATATATTTT. This sequence encodes CASSPRPPDRIGNTIYF.

The table lists this clone with a count of one. The CDR3 reads CASSDWRRWTQYF. The DNA for the CDR3 is TGTGCCAGCAGTGATTGGCGGCGTTGGACCCAGTACTTC. The V gene is TRBV2, the J gene TRBJ2-5; D is undetermined. The CDR3 runs 13 residues. Trimming took off 3 bases at V and 7 bases at J, with 12 bases between the two ends. The germline V gene encodes CDR1 SNHLY and CDR2 FYNNEI.

The chain couples TRBV24-1 to TRBJ1-2, with TRBD1 matching over 11 bases. J gave up 3 bases and V 4 bases, and 6 bases lay outside the gene matches. This CDR3 comprises 16 residues. Germline V gene data show CDR1 as KGHDR and CDR2 as SFDVKD. In DNA, the CDR3 is TGTGCCACCAGTGACCGGACAGGGGGCTTCGACTATGGCTACACCTTC. This sequence encodes CATSDRTGGFDYGYTF.

This clone has just one count. The genes are TRBV29-1 and TRBJ1-5; perhaps TRBD1 as D (5 bases). There are 15 residues in the CDR3. The germline V gene has CDR1 SQVTM and CDR2 ANQGSEA. Trimming cost V 6 bases and J 1 base, with 16 bases left between them. The DNA of the CDR3 is TGCAGCGTCCGTGGGGGGGGTGGGAGCAATCAGCCCCAGCATTTT. It encodes CSVRGGGGSNQPQHF. Supplemented by reference TRBV29-1 and TRBJ1-5, the full variable domain reads SAVISQKPSRDICQRGTSLTIQCQVDSQVTMMFWYRQQPGQSLTLIATANQGSEATYESGFVIDKFPISRPNLTFSTLTVSNMSPEDSSIYLCSVRGGGGSNQPQHFGDGTRLSIL.

For the CDR3, the DNA is TGTGCCAGCAGCTTAGGACTAGCGCCAAGCACAGATACGCAGTATTTT. Protein sequence: CASSLGLAPSTDTQYF. The chain joins TRBV11-2 to TRBJ2-3, with TRBD2 matching 8 bases. V gave up 1 base and J gave up 0 bases; unmatched junction bases: 3. The CDR3 has 16 amino acids. Germline CDR1 SGHAT, CDR2 FQNNGV.

This chain's CDR3 is CASSLGTGSAGELFF. CDR3 in DNA: TGTGCCAGCTCCCTGGGGACAGGGTCGGCCGGGGAGCTGTTTTTT. The chain carries TRBV18 and TRBJ2-2; 9 nucleotides agree with TRBD1. This CDR3 is 15 amino acids long. V lost 6 bases, J lost 6 bases, and 8 bases stayed unmatched. The germline gives CDR1 KGHSH, CDR2 LQKENI.

This clone was observed a handful of times. The chain carries TRBV19 and TRBJ1-5; D ambiguous. The CDR3 has 13 amino acids. The V end lost 3 bases, the J end lost 3 bases, and 6 bases lay between the germline ends. Per germline, CDR1 LNHDA and CDR2 SQIVND (reference sequence). The DNA of the CDR3 is TGTGCCAGTAGTATTCAGATCAATCAGCCCCAGCATTTT. It translates to CASSIQINQPQHF.

The J gene is TRBJ2-2, the V gene TRBV5-1; 9 bases align to TRBD1. V trimming: 0 bases; J trimming: 2 bases; junction bases outside the gene matches: 2. Germline V lookup: CDR1 SGHRS, CDR2 YFSETQ. This CDR3 has 16 amino acids. CDR3 coding DNA: TGCGCCAGCAGCTTGGGACAGGGGGTCAACACCGGGGAGCTGTTTTTT. It specifies CASSLGQGVNTGELFF.

The rearrangement uses TRBV10-1 and TRBJ2-3; D gene uncertain. The ends were cut back, 0 bases at V and 8 bases at J, with 6 bases in the middle. This CDR3 is built from 12 residues. Per germline, CDR1 WNHNN and CDR2 SYGVQD (reference sequence). DNA for the CDR3: TGCGCCAGCAGTGAGTCTAGCCTTACGCAGTATTTT. It encodes CASSESSLTQYF.

The chain employs TRBV7-9 and TRBJ1-5; 9 bases fit TRBD1. The junction had 4 bases not matched to a gene; V was cut back by 4 bases and J by 6 bases. The germline gives CDR1 SEHNR, CDR2 FQNEAQ (reference sequence). The CDR3 sequence is 14 residues long. The CDR3 nucleotides read TGTGCCAGCAGCTCCACAGGGGGCCCTCAGCCCCAGCATTTT. It is translated as CASSSTGGPQPQHF.

The chain is built from TRBV18 and TRBJ2-7, with D perhaps TRBD2 (6 bases). From germline, CDR1 is KGHSH and CDR2 LQKENI. The CDR3 consists of 13 residues. Trimming stripped 4 bases from V and 5 bases from J, with 12 bases between. The CDR3 DNA is TGTGCCAGCTCACAGGGGACTGGGAACGAGCAGTACTTC. Amino acids: CASSQGTGNEQYF.

The chain employs TRBV3-1 (or the pseudogene TRBV3-2) and TRBJ2-1; 8 positions agree with TRBD1. There are 16 residues in the CDR3. V gave up 4 bases and J gave up 2 bases; unmatched junction bases: 7. CDR1 is LGHDT and CDR2 is YNNKEL in the germline V gene (reference sequence). The CDR3 DNA reads as TGTGCCAGCAGCCGCAGGGACAGGATTGCCTACAATGAGCAGTTCTTC. Its protein is CASSRRDRIAYNEQFF.